Reported below is one T cell receptor (beta chain). These data come from a study of blood T cell repertoires in COVID-19. Libraries were prepared by immunoSEQ multiplex PCR; TCRdb keeps only in-frame clonotypes and omits some of them. Among 56,000 or so clones listed, around four fifths were seen once. Material for sequencing was peripheral blood. This sequence originates from a man in his fifties or sixties with acute or convalescent COVID-19.

The CDR3 bases are TGTGCCAGCAGCTTTGGGAGGACAGCCCGCGAGCAGTACTTC. Its translation: CASSFGRTAREQYF. This chain joins TRBV12-1 and TRBJ2-7; the table's D call TRBD1 went unverified against the DNA. TRBV12-1 represents a pseudogene. The CDR3 sequence is 14 residues long.